This T cell receptor beta chain was retrieved from a study of cytotoxic CD8 clonotypes in ibrutinib-treated CLL. Some clones are missing from TCRdb's copy, which holds only in-frame ones; the method was immunoSEQ multiplex PCR. The table has 130,000 or so clones, roughly 83% seen once. Per the germline V gene, CDR1 is SGHTA and CDR2 is FQGNSA. The CDR3 runs to 15 residues. Trimming removed 0 bases from V and 4 bases from J, with 10 bases in between. V is TRBV7-2 and J is TRBJ2-1, with a weak D call TRBD2 (6 bases). The TCR was taken from a human donor with chronic lymphocytic leukemia. The sample here was PBMCs, taken after 12 months of ibrutinib treatment. The CDR3: CASSLAGGPYNEQFF. CDR3 DNA sequence: TGTGCCAGCAGCTTAGCGGGAGGACCGTACAATGAGCAGTTCTTC.